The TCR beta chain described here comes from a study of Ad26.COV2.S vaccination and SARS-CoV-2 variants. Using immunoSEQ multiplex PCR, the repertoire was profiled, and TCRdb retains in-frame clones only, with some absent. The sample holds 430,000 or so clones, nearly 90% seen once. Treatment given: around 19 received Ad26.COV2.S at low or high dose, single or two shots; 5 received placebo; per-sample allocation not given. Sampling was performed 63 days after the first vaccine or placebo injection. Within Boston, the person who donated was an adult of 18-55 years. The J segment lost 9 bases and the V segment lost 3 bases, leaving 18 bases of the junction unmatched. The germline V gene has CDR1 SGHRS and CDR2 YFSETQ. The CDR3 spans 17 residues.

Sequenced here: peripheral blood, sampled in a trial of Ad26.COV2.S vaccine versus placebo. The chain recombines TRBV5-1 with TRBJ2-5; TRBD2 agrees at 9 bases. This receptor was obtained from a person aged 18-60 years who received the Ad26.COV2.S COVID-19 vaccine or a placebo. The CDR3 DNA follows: TGCGCCAGCAGCTGGCGGGGTAGCGGGAGACCGGGCGAGGCCCAGTACTTC. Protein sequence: CASSWRGSGRPGEAQYF. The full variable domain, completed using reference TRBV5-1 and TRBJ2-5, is KAGVTQTPRYLIKTRGQQVTLSCSPISGHRSVSWYQQTPGQGLQFLFEYFSETQRNKGNFPGRFSGRQFSNSRSEMNVSTLELGDSALYLCASSWRGSGRPGEAQYFGPGTRLLVL.